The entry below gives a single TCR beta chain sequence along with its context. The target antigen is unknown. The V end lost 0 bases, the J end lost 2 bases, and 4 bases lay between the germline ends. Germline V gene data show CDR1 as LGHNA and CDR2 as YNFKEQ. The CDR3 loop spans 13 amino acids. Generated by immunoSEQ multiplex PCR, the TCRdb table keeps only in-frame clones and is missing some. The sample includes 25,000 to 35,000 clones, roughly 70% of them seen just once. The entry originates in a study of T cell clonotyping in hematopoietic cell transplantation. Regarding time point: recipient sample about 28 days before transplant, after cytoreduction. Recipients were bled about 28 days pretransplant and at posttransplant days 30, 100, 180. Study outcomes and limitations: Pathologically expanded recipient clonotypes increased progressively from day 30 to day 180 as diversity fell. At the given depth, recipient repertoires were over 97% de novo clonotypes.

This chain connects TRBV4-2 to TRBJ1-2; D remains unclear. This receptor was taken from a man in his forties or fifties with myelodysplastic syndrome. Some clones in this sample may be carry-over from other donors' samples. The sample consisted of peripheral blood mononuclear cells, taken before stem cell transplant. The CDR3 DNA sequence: TGTGCCAGCAGCCAAGAGCAGAACTATGGCTACACCTTC. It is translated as CASSQEQNYGYTF.